The present entry profiles one T cell receptor beta chain with its context. Its antigen is unidentified. This specimen belongs to a study of Ad26.COV2.S vaccination and SARS-CoV-2 variants. Trimming stripped 5 bases from V and 3 bases from J, with 9 bases between. CDR1 and CDR2 from the germline V gene are SQVTM and ANQGSEA. The CDR3 consists of 12 residues. Generated by immunoSEQ multiplex PCR, the TCRdb table keeps only in-frame clones and is missing some. The top ten clones hold approximately 44% of a sample with around 45,000 clones, 65% to 90% of them seen once. Findings and limits, study-wide: Across vaccine and placebo recipients, the breadth of non-spike TCRs was similar. Post-vaccination spike-specific CD8+ and CD4+ T cell responses reportedly had substantial breadth.

The TCR sequence derives from a human donor who had recovered from COVID-19. The sequencing here drew on peripheral blood, taken after recovery from COVID-19. This sequence joins TRBV29-1 and TRBJ2-3; TRBD2 is a possible D gene (5 bases). The CDR3 sequence is CSVRPGTDTQYF. In nucleotides, the CDR3 is TGCAGCGTTCGACCGGGAACAGATACGCAGTATTTT.